This is a list of T cell receptor beta chains from one sample in a study of blood T cell repertoires in COVID-19. TCRdb keeps only in-frame clones here, not all; method: immunoSEQ multiplex PCR. This sample carries fewer than 350,000 clones, 65% to 90% of them seen once, and the ten largest clones take about 3.2%. The sequencing sample was made of peripheral blood. These receptors all stem from a woman aged 60-75 years with active or convalescent COVID-19. The CDR3 runs from the conserved cysteine through the conserved F or W. The order of the fields is D gene, V gene, CDR3 length, J gene, clone size, CDR3 protein, CDR3 DNA. D genes are given only for firm matches. Clone sizes are given selectively: once, few, many, or a class where the clone is expanded.

d_call: TRBD2
v_call: TRBV7-3
cdr3_length: 13
j_call: TRBJ2-3
clone_size: -
cdr3_aa: CASSLREADTQYF
cdr3_nt: TGTGCCAGCAGCTTACGGGAGGCAGATACGCAGTATTTT

d_call: TRBD2
v_call: TRBV3-1/TRBV3-2
cdr3_length: 16
j_call: TRBJ2-5
clone_size: -
cdr3_aa: CASSPIAGGFQETQYF
cdr3_nt: TGTGCCAGCAGCCCCATAGCGGGGGGGTTCCAAGAGACCCAGTACTTC

d_call: -
v_call: TRBV27
cdr3_length: 14
j_call: TRBJ1-1
clone_size: -
cdr3_aa: CASSSSTGNTEAFF
cdr3_nt: -

d_call: TRBD1
v_call: TRBV9
cdr3_length: 16
j_call: TRBJ2-7
clone_size: -
cdr3_aa: CASSEGGQGAPYEQYF
cdr3_nt: TGTGCCAGCAGCGAGGGGGGACAGGGGGCCCCCTACGAGCAGTACTTC

d_call: TRBD1
v_call: TRBV5-1
cdr3_length: 13
j_call: TRBJ1-2
clone_size: -
cdr3_aa: CASSVGQGRGYTF
cdr3_nt: TGCGCCAGCAGCGTGGGACAGGGGCGCGGCTACACCTTC

d_call: -
v_call: TRBV2
cdr3_length: 12
j_call: TRBJ1-1
clone_size: once
cdr3_aa: CASSGEMKEAFF
cdr3_nt: TGTGCCAGCAGTGGAGAAATGAAGGAAGCTTTCTTT

d_call: TRBD1
v_call: TRBV3-1/TRBV3-2
cdr3_length: 14
j_call: TRBJ1-1
clone_size: -
cdr3_aa: CASSPQGADTEAFF
cdr3_nt: TGTGCCAGCAGCCCCCAGGGGGCGGACACTGAAGCTTTCTTT

d_call: -
v_call: TRBV28
cdr3_length: 16
j_call: TRBJ1-3
clone_size: once
cdr3_aa: CASSSPTDRRGNTIYF
cdr3_nt: TGTGCCAGCAGTTCCCCCACCGACAGGCGAGGAAACACCATATATTTT

d_call: -
v_call: TRBV19
cdr3_length: 15
j_call: TRBJ2-1
clone_size: few
cdr3_aa: CASSTPGLGYNEQFF
cdr3_nt: TGTGCCAGTAGTACCCCGGGACTTGGATACAATGAGCAGTTCTTC

d_call: TRBD1
v_call: TRBV7-9
cdr3_length: 15
j_call: TRBJ1-5
clone_size: -
cdr3_aa: CASSPSGGSNQPQHF
cdr3_nt: TGTGCCAGCAGCCCCTCAGGGGGTAGCAATCAGCCCCAGCATTTT

d_call: -
v_call: TRBV6-2/TRBV6-3
cdr3_length: 17
j_call: TRBJ1-3
clone_size: -
cdr3_aa: CASSYFPAESSGNTIYF
cdr3_nt: TGTGCCAGCAGTTACTTCCCGGCGGAGAGCTCTGGAAACACCATATATTTT

d_call: TRBD1
v_call: TRBV4-2
cdr3_length: 19
j_call: TRBJ1-4
clone_size: -
cdr3_aa: CASSLGTVSLQGAGEKLFF
cdr3_nt: TGTGCCAGCAGCCTGGGGACCGTATCCCTACAGGGGGCCGGTGAAAAACTGTTTTTT